This TCR beta chain derives from a study of blood T cell repertoires in COVID-19. Study details: PBMCs, B-cell-depleted T cells, or T cells were the source of the cDNA or gDNA that made up the material.

Original processing notes: Using reference gene primer amplification, nucleated cell counts were estimated. Profiling relied on immunoSEQ multiplex PCR, and the TCRdb table lists in-frame clones only, not all of them. The V and J calls and clone size were taken over from that table, and D and trimming were inferred from the DNA. The table includes tens of thousands of clones, about nine tenths detected once. CDR1 and CDR2 (germline): MNHEY, SVGEGT. Trimming removed 1 base at V and 5 bases at J, with 8 bases between. This CDR3 contains 13 residues. Sequenced input: peripheral blood. This sequence joins TRBV6-2 or TRBV6-3 and TRBJ2-5; D remains unclear. The clonotype comes from a human donor in a cohort sampled during active COVID-19. In nucleotides, the CDR3 is TGTGCCAGCAGTTACTTAAATAGTGAGACCCAGTACTTC. It yields the protein CASSYLNSETQYF.